This T cell receptor (beta chain) stems from a study of beta chain features in type 1 diabetes. V shed 5 bases and J 6 bases; nucleotides not matched to a gene: 4. Germline CDR1 is GTSNPN and CDR2 is SVGIG (reference sequence). This CDR3 has 14 residues. The isolated RNA, all of it, was reverse transcribed, so expressed TCRB transcripts were what got sequenced. Clones were sequenced by immunoSEQ multiplex PCR, and TCRdb holds only the in-frame ones, with some missing. The sample holds roughly 240,000 clones, around 65% seen once. A CD45RO/CCR7/CD25/CD127/CD95/CD27 panel sorted naive, central memory, regulatory and stem cell-like memory CD4+ cells.

The sample was naive CD4+ T cells from blood. The rearrangement uses TRBV30 and TRBJ2-2, with 12 bases aligning to TRBD2. This clonotype originated in a man aged 30-40 years in good health. The DNA for the CDR3 is TGTGCCTGGTCCAGGACTAGCGGGGCCGGGGAGCTGTTTTTT. Translation gives CAWSRTSGAGELFF.